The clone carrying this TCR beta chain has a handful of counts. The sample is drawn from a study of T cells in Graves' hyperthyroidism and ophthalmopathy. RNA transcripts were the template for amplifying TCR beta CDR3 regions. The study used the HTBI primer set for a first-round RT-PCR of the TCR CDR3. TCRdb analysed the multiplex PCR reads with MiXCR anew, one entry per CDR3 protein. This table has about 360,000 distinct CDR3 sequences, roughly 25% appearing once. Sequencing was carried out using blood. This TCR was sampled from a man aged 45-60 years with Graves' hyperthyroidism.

The CDR3 here is CSAISFETQYF. CDR3 nucleotide sequence: TGCAGTGCCATTTCATTTGAGACCCAGTACTTC. The chain employs TRBV20-1 and TRBJ2-5; D remains ambiguous. CDR3 length: 11 amino acids. V was pared by 6 bases and J by 5 bases, with 10 bases between. In germline, CDR1 is DFQATT, CDR2 SNEGSKA (reference sequence).